Shown below are 17 T cell receptor beta chains from a single sample sequenced in a study of OX40 agonist ivuxolimab in advanced cancers. Only in-frame clones appear in the TCRdb table, and some are missing; sequencing was by immunoSEQ multiplex PCR. The repertoire holds tens of thousands of clones, with about nine tenths as singletons. The sequencing here drew on CD4+ or CD8+ T cells sorted from blood, taken in a trial of the OX40 agonist ivuxolimab. The origin of the receptors is an adult with an advanced solid tumor such as melanoma, head and neck, liver or kidney cancer.

This clone was observed a handful of times. A junction boundary mismatches the germline segment, possibly from a read error. The chain uses TRBV28 and TRBJ1-1; D is ambiguous. The V gene's germline CDR1 is MDHEN and CDR2 SYDVKM. The CDR3 has 12 residues. CDR3 protein: CASRRRNTEAFF. The CDR3, as DNA: TGTGCTAGCAGGAGGAGGAACACTGAAGCTTTCTTT.

This clone was picked up one time. CDR3 DNA: TGTGCCAGCAGCCAAGTAAAGGGGGGTAAAGCTTTCTTT. This translates into CASSQVKGGKAFF. V usage is TRBV14 and J usage is TRBJ1-1; D perhaps matches TRBD1 (6 bases). The germline CDR1 and CDR2 sequences are SGHDN and FVKESK. V gave up 1 base and J gave up 9 bases, with 12 bases separating them. The CDR3 runs 13 residues.

Remarks on this clone: This sample includes further DNA sequences coding for the same CDR3. The V and J genes are TRBV5-6 and TRBJ1-6; D is uncertain. This CDR3 contains 13 residues. Looked up from germline, CDR1 is SGHDT and CDR2 is YYEEEE. Trimming left V 0 bases short and J 7 bases short, with 5 bases between. The CDR3 sequence is CASSLGVNSPLHF. CDR3 sequence (DNA): TGTGCCAGCAGCTTGGGGGTGAATTCACCCCTCCACTTT.

The chain employs TRBV30 and TRBJ1-6; 8 bases fit TRBD1. Germline CDR1 is GTSNPN and CDR2 is SVGIG (reference sequence). Trimming removed 4 bases from V and 8 bases from J; junction bases left unmatched: 7. This CDR3 region has 14 residues. This CDR3 is CAWTQDRGDSPLHF. CDR3 DNA sequence: TGTGCCTGGACCCAAGACAGGGGCGATTCACCCCTCCACTTT.

The chain is built from TRBV5-6 and TRBJ1-3; D is unresolved. Germline CDR1 is SGHDT and CDR2 is YYEEEE. The CDR3 sequence is 15 residues long. V lost 0 bases and J 4 bases, leaving 11 bases between the germline ends. Here the CDR3 DNA reads TGTGCCAGCAGCTTGGGACCGGAGTCAGGAAACACCATATATTTT. Protein product: CASSLGPESGNTIYF. The variable domain in full, completed from reference TRBV5-6 and TRBJ1-3, reads DAGVTQSPTHLIKTRGQQVTLRCSPKSGHDTVSWYQQALGQGPQFIFQYYEEEERQRGNFPDRFSGHQFPNYSSELNVNALLLGDSALYLCASSLGPESGNTIYFGEGSWLTVV.

The V gene is TRBV5-4, the J gene TRBJ1-2, with 9 bases that match TRBD1. The J segment lost 2 bases and the V segment lost 0 bases, leaving 5 bases of the junction unmatched. The CDR3 is 16 residues long. The germline V gene has CDR1 SGHNT and CDR2 YYREEE (reference sequence). For the CDR3, the DNA is TGTGCCAGCAGCTTGGTACAGGGGGCAGGGAACTATGGCTACACCTTC. It encodes CASSLVQGAGNYGYTF.

The chain uses TRBV9 and TRBJ2-1; D remains unclear. Per the germline V gene, CDR1 is SGDLS and CDR2 is YYNGEE. The CDR3 totals 13 residues. The germline V and J ends were trimmed by 0 bases and 4 bases, with 5 bases remaining between them. The CDR3 nucleotides read TGTGCCAGCAGCGTAGGCGTTTACAATGAGCAGTTCTTC. Protein sequence: CASSVGVYNEQFF.

This chain connects TRBV18 to TRBJ1-2, with D unresolved. CDR1 and CDR2 (germline): KGHSH, LQKENI. The CDR3 is 16 residues long. V was trimmed by 3 bases and J by 6 bases, leaving 20 bases between them. The CDR3 sequence is CASSPGQRGIGHGYTF. CDR3 in DNA: TGTGCCAGCTCACCCGGTCAGCGTGGCATAGGCCATGGCTACACCTTC. Supplemented by reference TRBV18 and TRBJ1-2, the full variable domain reads NAGVMQNPRHLVRRRGQEARLRCSPMKGHSHVYWYRQLPEEGLKFMVYLQKENIIDESGMPKERFSAEFPKEGPSILRIQQVVRGDSAAYFCASSPGQRGIGHGYTFGSGTRLTVV.

The chain has TRBV9 and TRBJ2-1; D gene unclear. CDR3 length: 13 residues. V was clipped by 0 bases and J by 5 bases, with 6 bases between them. CDR1 and CDR2 from the germline V gene are SGDLS and YYNGEE. CDR3 DNA sequence: TGTGCCAGCAGCGTAGGGCAGAACAATGAGCAGTTCTTC. This translates into CASSVGQNNEQFF.

The rearrangement links TRBV19 to TRBJ2-6, with D maybe TRBD1 (6 bases). The CDR3 has 15 residues. V lost 4 bases to trimming and J lost 5 bases, with 12 bases between them. The germline CDR1 and CDR2 sequences are LNHDA and SQIVND (reference sequence). The DNA for the CDR3 is TGTGCCAGTAGTAACCTCCAGGGGAGGGCCAACGTCCTGACTTTC. This sequence encodes CASSNLQGRANVLTF.

This clone was observed a handful of times. This chain joins TRBV28 and TRBJ1-5; no firm D call. Trimming left V 5 bases short and J 0 bases short, with 8 bases between. Per germline, CDR1 MDHEN and CDR2 SYDVKM. CDR3 length equals 14 residues. CDR3: CASSGALSNQPQHF. The CDR3 coding sequence is TGTGCCAGCAGTGGCGCACTTAGCAATCAGCCCCAGCATTTT.

This chain uses TRBV28 with TRBJ1-1; 11 nucleotides match TRBD1. This CDR3 region has 14 residues. Germline-derived CDR1 and CDR2 are MDHEN and SYDVKM. The J segment lost 5 bases and the V segment lost 3 bases, leaving 2 bases of the junction unmatched. The CDR3 region is CASSFGTGGTEAFF. The CDR3 region has the DNA TGTGCCAGCAGTTTTGGGACAGGGGGAACTGAAGCTTTCTTT.

The rearrangement links TRBV27 to TRBJ2-3; 7 nucleotides line up with TRBD2. After removal of 8 bases from V and 6 bases from J, the junction contained 14 bases not matched to a gene. Germline values: CDR1 MNHEY, CDR2 SMNVEV (reference sequence). This CDR3 comprises 15 residues. CDR3 sequence: CASRRGDHSSDTQYF. In nucleotides, the CDR3 is TGTGCCAGCCGCCGGGGGGACCACAGCTCCGATACGCAGTATTTT.

The chain combines TRBV6-6 with TRBJ2-1, with TRBD2 identical over 8 bases. V was pared by 7 bases and J by 3 bases, with 2 bases of the junction left unmatched. This CDR3 has 13 amino acids. Germline loops: CDR1 MNHNY, CDR2 SVGAGI (reference sequence). The CDR3 region is CASKAGGYNEQFF. Here the CDR3 DNA reads TGTGCCAGCAAGGCGGGAGGCTACAATGAGCAGTTCTTC.

The chain combines TRBV18 with TRBJ2-5, with D hard to call. This CDR3 spans 12 amino acids. CDR1 KGHSH and CDR2 LQKENI come from the germline V gene. V was cut by 2 bases and J by 5 bases, with 6 bases left in between. The CDR3 sequence is CASSPFVETQYF. The CDR3 coding sequence is TGTGCCAGCTCACCATTTGTTGAGACCCAGTACTTC. Filled out from reference TRBV18 and TRBJ2-5, the complete variable domain reads NAGVMQNPRHLVRRRGQEARLRCSPMKGHSHVYWYRQLPEEGLKFMVYLQKENIIDESGMPKERFSAEFPKEGPSILRIQQVVRGDSAAYFCASSPFVETQYFGPGTRLLVL.

On this clone: One end of the junction is discordant with germline, which a read error may explain. The gene calls are TRBV7-7 and TRBJ2-2; possibly TRBD1 for D (6 bases). CDR1 is SSHAT and CDR2 is FNYEAQ in the germline V gene (reference sequence). The CDR3 contains 13 residues. The CDR3 DNA is TGTGCTAGCAGTCGACAGGTCACCGGGGAGCTGTTTTTT. Translating gives CASSRQVTGELFF. The complete variable domain, with remaining parts taken from reference TRBV7-7 and TRBJ2-2, reads GAGVSQSPRYKVTKRGQDVTLRCDPISSHATLYWYQQALGQGPEFLTYFNYEAQPDKSGLPSDRFSAERPEGSISTLTIQRTEQRDSAMYRCASSRQVTGELFFGEGSRLTVL.

The chain couples TRBV7-8 to TRBJ2-7; 9 bases line up with TRBD2. The CDR3 is made up of 16 amino acids. Germline CDR1 SGHVS, CDR2 FQNEAQ. V lost 5 bases and J lost 2; bases outside the gene matches: 10. For the CDR3, the DNA is TGTGCCAGCAGCCAACGAGGTAGCGGGAGTACCTACGAGCAGTACTTC. The encoded protein is CASSQRGSGSTYEQYF.